These 6 T cell receptor beta chains share one sample of origin, sequenced in a study of blood T cell repertoires in COVID-19. The protocol was immunoSEQ multiplex PCR, while the TCRdb copy is restricted to in-frame clones and leaves out a portion. The sample lists 90,000 to 100,000 clones, approximately 90% occurring once. Sequences were obtained from peripheral blood. The receptors were gathered from a woman aged 55 to 70 with COVID-19, enrolled during active disease.

The DNA for the CDR3 is TGTGCCAGCACCCGACAGGGGGCAGTGGGCTACACCTTC. Protein sequence: CASTRQGAVGYTF. The V gene is TRBV6-5, the J gene TRBJ1-2; 10 positions match TRBD1. CDR1 and CDR2 (germline): MNHEY, SVGAGI. The ends lost 7 bases at V and 8 bases at J; junction bases unmatched: 7. This CDR3 is built from 13 residues.

In this sample, this clone turned up a few times. The chain has TRBV29-1 and TRBJ1-5; 11 nucleotides line up with TRBD1. The CDR3 consists of 14 residues. V lost 5 bases, J lost 3 bases, and 3 bases stayed unmatched. Germline V gene data show CDR1 as SQVTM and CDR2 as ANQGSEA. The DNA for the CDR3 is TGCAGCGTTCGGGACAGGGGGAACAATCAGCCCCAGCATTTT. Encoded protein: CSVRDRGNNQPQHF.

The V call is TRBV15, the J call TRBJ1-4; D gene unclear. Germline V CDR1 and CDR2: LNHNV, YYDKDF (reference sequence). V lost 0 bases and J lost 0, with 8 bases in between. CDR3 size: 16 residues. CDR3: CATSRDLTATNEKLFF. DNA for the CDR3: TGTGCCACCAGCAGAGATCTCACAGCAACTAATGAAAAACTGTTTTTT.

The chain employs TRBV7-9 and TRBJ1-1; D is unresolved. The CDR3 runs to 12 residues. The V gene's germline CDR1 is SEHNR and CDR2 FQNEAQ (reference sequence). V was trimmed by 5 bases and J by 10 bases, leaving 14 bases between them. CDR3: CASSPPGQRAFF. The CDR3 DNA reads as TGTGCCAGCAGCCCCCCTGGGCAAAGAGCTTTCTTT.

The V and J genes are TRBV5-4 and TRBJ1-6; 7 nucleotides agree with TRBD1. Germline V gene sequence: CDR1 SGHNT, CDR2 YYREEE (reference sequence). After removal of 4 bases from V and 8 bases from J, the junction contained 6 bases not matched to a gene. The CDR3 is 14 residues long. The CDR3 sequence is CASSRNRGDSPLHF. The DNA of the CDR3 is TGTGCCAGCAGCCGGAACAGGGGTGATTCACCCCTCCACTTT.

This chain uses TRBV27 with TRBJ1-4; 11 nucleotides agree with TRBD1. Trimming took 5 bases from V and 0 from J; bases not matched to a gene: 2. The CDR3 length is 16 residues. The germline V gene has CDR1 MNHEY and CDR2 SMNVEV (reference sequence). CDR3 DNA: TGTGCCAGCAGTAGGACAGGGGGCGCAACTAATGAAAAACTGTTTTTT. It is translated as CASSRTGGATNEKLFF.